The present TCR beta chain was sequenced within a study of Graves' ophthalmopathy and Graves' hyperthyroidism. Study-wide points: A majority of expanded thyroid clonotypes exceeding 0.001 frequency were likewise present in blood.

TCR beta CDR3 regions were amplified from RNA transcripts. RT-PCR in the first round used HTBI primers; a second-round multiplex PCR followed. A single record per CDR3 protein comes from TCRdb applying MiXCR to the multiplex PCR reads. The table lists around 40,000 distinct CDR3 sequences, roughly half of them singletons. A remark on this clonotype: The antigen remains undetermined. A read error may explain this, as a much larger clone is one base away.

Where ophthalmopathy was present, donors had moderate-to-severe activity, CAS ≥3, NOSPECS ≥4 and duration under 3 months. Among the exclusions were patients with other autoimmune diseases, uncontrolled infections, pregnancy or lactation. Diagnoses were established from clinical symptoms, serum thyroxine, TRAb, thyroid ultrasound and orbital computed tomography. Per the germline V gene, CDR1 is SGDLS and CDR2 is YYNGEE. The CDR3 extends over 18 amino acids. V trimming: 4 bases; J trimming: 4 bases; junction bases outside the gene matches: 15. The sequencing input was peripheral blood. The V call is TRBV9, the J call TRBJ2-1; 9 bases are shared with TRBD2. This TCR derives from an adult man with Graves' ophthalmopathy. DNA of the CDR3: TGTGCCAGCAGCAGGGGGGGGGGCGGGGGGGCCGGATACAATGAGCAGTTCTTC. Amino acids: CASSRGGGGGAGYNEQFF.